This is a list of T cell receptor beta chains from one sample in a study of blood T cells in healthy people across ages. TCRdb reprocessed the 5' RACE reads via MiXCR and lists one record per CDR3 protein. The sample has more than 600,000 distinct CDR3 sequences, 20% to 30% seen once. These data also featured in a second study, about T cells of mothers and their children.

Sequencing was carried out using blood. The receptors come from a boy between 10 and 17 years old in good health. Each CDR3 is given with its conserved first and last residue. The order of the fields is clone size, J gene, D gene, V gene, CDR3 DNA, CDR3 protein. A D gene is named only where the DNA matches it firmly. Rows give clone size only sometimes, using once, few, many, or a class for an expanded clone.

>-|TRBJ1-4|-|TRBV6-2/TRBV6-3
TGTGCCAGCGGAAGGACAGCCCCTAATGAAAAACTGTTTTTT
CASGRTAPNEKLFF
>-|TRBJ1-2|-|TRBV5-1
TGCGCCAGCAGCTTGAGTGGGCCCAACTATGGCTACACCTTC
CASSLSGPNYGYTF
>-|TRBJ2-1|-|TRBV10-3
TGTGCCATCAGTGGCCAGCGCGGTGACTTAGACAATGAGCAGTTCTTC
CAISGQRGDLDNEQFF
>-|TRBJ2-4|-|TRBV5-1
TGCGCCAGCAGCTCGGAAGCCAAAAACATTCAGTACTTC
CASSSEAKNIQYF
>few|TRBJ2-1|-|TRBV5-1
TGCGCCAGCAGCTTGAATCGGGAGATAAGCCATGAGCAGTTCTTC
CASSLNREISHEQFF
>-|TRBJ2-2|-|TRBV2
TGTGCCAGCAGTGCGAGCGGAACGAACACCGGGGAGCTGTTTTTT
CASSASGTNTGELFF
>-|TRBJ2-5|TRBD2|TRBV13
TGTGCCAGCAGCTCTGAACGGGGGGTTCAAGAGACCCAGTACTTC
CASSSERGVQETQYF
>few|TRBJ2-7|-|TRBV7-2
TGCGCCAGCTGGCACGGGCCAGGGCTCCTCTACGAGCAGTACTTC
CASWHGPGLLYEQYF
>few|TRBJ2-1|TRBD1|TRBV6-2/TRBV6-3
TGTGCCAGCAGCAAGGGGGCAGGTGAGCAGTTCTTC
CASSKGAGEQFF
>many|TRBJ2-6|-|TRBV5-1
TGTGCCAGCAGCTTAGGCAGCTCTGGGGCCAACGTCCTGACTTTC
CASSLGSSGANVLTF
>-|TRBJ2-5|-|TRBV5-1
TGCGCCAGCAGCTTGCCATCCGTCGAGACCCAGTACTTC
CASSLPSVETQYF
>-|TRBJ2-3|TRBD2|TRBV27
TGTGCCAGCACGCCCGGACTAGCGGGAGATACGCAGTATTTT
CASTPGLAGDTQYF
>-|TRBJ2-1|TRBD2|TRBV3-1
TGTGCCAGCAGCCGGGGGACTAGCGGGAGCTCCTACAATGAGCAGTTCTTC
CASSRGTSGSSYNEQFF
>few|TRBJ1-4|TRBD1|TRBV20-1
TGCAGTGCTCGTGTCCCCGGGACAGGGGATGAAAAACTGTTTTTT
CSARVPGTGDEKLFF
>once|TRBJ1-1|-|TRBV11-2
TGTGCCAGCAACCTAGGCGCAGCGAACACTGAAGCTTTCTTT
CASNLGAANTEAFF
>many|TRBJ2-3|-|TRBV12-3/TRBV12-4
TGTGCCAGCAGGAGCACAGATACGCAGTATTTT
CASRSTDTQYF
>-|TRBJ2-1|TRBD1|TRBV5-1
TGCGCCAGCAGCCGAATACAGGGGCAATTTGGGGATGAGCAGTTCTTC
CASSRIQGQFGDEQFF
>few|TRBJ2-5|-|TRBV13
TGTGCCAGCAGCTTTAGGCAGGGCATTCAAGAGACCCAGTACTTC
CASSFRQGIQETQYF
>few|TRBJ1-2|-|TRBV29-1
TGCAGCGTTGTCCTCGATGATGAATCAATTAGTGGCTACACCTTC
CSVVLDDESISGYTF
>-|TRBJ2-5|-|TRBV7-9
TGTGTCAGCAGCCCCGATAGCAGGTGGACCCAGTACTTC
CVSSPDSRWTQYF
>once|TRBJ2-2|TRBD1|TRBV29-1
TGCAGCGTTGGATGGAGGACAGGGGGCACCGGGGAGCTGTTTTTT
CSVGWRTGGTGELFF
>many|TRBJ2-1|-|TRBV24-1
TGTGCCACCAGTGATTCGGGCGGCGGCGGGTACAATGAGCAGTTCTTC
CATSDSGGGGYNEQFF
>-|TRBJ2-7|-|TRBV4-2
TGTGCCAGCAGCCAGGGACTTGAAAGCTCCTACGAGCAGTACTTC
CASSQGLESSYEQYF
>-|TRBJ2-5|-|TRBV5-1
TGCGCCAGCAGCGGCGGGGTGCGGGAGACCCAGTACTTC
CASSGGVRETQYF
>-|TRBJ2-7|TRBD1|TRBV6-4
TGTGCCGTTGAGGACAGGGCCTACGAGCAGTACTTC
CAVEDRAYEQYF
>-|TRBJ1-5|-|TRBV27
TGTGCCAGCAGCGCGGCAAATAATCAGCCCCAGCATTTT
CASSAANNQPQHF
>few|TRBJ2-5|-|TRBV29-1
TGCAGCGTTGAAACGGGGTACGGGACCCAGTACTTC
CSVETGYGTQYF
>-|TRBJ1-2|TRBD1|TRBV3-1
TGTGCCAGCAGCCAACTGACAGGGGGCATTGGCTACACCTTC
CASSQLTGGIGYTF
>-|TRBJ1-2|TRBD1|TRBV6-6
TGTGCCGGCGCGCAGGGACAGAATTTTAATGGCTACACCTTC
CAGAQGQNFNGYTF
>-|TRBJ1-1|TRBD1|TRBV20-1
TGCAGTGCTAGAAACCGACAGGGGAGGACTGAAGCTTTCTTT
CSARNRQGRTEAFF
>few|TRBJ2-5|TRBD1|TRBV12-3/TRBV12-4
TGTGCCAGCAGTACCCGGACAGGGAGGGAGACCCAGTACTTC
CASSTRTGRETQYF
>-|TRBJ2-3|-|TRBV2
TGTGCCAGCATCGGGCCTTACACAGATACGCAGTATTTT
CASIGPYTDTQYF
>-|TRBJ2-7|-|TRBV20-1
TGCAGTGCTAGAGGAGTGCCGTCTCCGTACGAGCAGTACTTC
CSARGVPSPYEQYF
>few|TRBJ2-7|TRBD1|TRBV4-1
TGCGCCAGCAGCCAACAGGGACAGCCAAGCTACGAGCAGTACTTC
CASSQQGQPSYEQYF
>-|TRBJ2-7|-|TRBV28
TGTGCCAGCTCCTTTCCGAGCAGGCACCACTACGAGCAGTACTTC
CASSFPSRHHYEQYF
>-|TRBJ2-4|-|TRBV6-5
TGTGCCAGCAGTTACGTTCCGAGCGGGACTACAGAAGGGGGCATTCAGTACTTC
CASSYVPSGTTEGGIQYF
>-|TRBJ2-4|TRBD1|TRBV6-2/TRBV6-3
TGTGCCAGCAGTTCCGGGACAGGGGTCCTTGTAGCCAAAAACATTCAGTACTTC
CASSSGTGVLVAKNIQYF